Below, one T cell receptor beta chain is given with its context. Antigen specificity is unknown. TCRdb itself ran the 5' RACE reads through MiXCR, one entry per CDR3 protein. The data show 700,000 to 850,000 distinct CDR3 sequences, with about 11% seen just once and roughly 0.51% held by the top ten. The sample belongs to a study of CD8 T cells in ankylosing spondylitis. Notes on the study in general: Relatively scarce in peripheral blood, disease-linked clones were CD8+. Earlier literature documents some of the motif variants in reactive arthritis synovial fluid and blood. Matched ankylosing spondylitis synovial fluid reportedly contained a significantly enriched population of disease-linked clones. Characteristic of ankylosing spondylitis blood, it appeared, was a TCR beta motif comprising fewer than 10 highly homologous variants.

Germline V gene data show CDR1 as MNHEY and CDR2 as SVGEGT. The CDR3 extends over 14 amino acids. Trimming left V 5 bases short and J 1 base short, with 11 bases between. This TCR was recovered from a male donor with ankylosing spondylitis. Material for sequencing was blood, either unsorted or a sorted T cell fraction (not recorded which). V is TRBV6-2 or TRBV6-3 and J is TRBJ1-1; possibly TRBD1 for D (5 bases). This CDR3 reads CASSDLTGNTEAFF. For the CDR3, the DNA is TGTGCCAGCAGTGATCTTACAGGGAACACTGAAGCTTTCTTT.